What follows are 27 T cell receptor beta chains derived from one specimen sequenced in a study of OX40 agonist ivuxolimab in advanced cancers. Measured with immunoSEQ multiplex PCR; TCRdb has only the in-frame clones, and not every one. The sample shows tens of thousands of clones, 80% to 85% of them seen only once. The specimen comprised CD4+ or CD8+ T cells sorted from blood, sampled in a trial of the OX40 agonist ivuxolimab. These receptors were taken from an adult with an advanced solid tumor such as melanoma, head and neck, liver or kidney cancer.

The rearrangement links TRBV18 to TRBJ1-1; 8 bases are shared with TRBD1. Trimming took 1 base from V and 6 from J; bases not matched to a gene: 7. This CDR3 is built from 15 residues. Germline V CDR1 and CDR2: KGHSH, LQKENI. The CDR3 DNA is TGTGCCAGCTCACCACAGGACAGGGTGGGACCTGAAGCTTTCTTT. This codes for CASSPQDRVGPEAFF.

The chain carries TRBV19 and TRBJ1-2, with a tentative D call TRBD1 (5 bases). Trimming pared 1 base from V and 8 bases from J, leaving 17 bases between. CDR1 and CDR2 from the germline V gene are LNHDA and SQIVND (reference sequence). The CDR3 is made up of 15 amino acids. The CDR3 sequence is CASSIGGGARRGYTF. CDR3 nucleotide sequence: TGTGCCAGTAGTATAGGAGGTGGGGCCAGGAGGGGCTACACCTTC.

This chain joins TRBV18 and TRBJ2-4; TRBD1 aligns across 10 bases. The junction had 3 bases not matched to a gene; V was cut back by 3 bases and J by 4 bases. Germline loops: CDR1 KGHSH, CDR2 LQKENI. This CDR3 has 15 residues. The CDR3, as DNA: TGTGCCAGCTCACCGACGGGACAGGGGAAAAACATTCAGTACTTC. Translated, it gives CASSPTGQGKNIQYF.

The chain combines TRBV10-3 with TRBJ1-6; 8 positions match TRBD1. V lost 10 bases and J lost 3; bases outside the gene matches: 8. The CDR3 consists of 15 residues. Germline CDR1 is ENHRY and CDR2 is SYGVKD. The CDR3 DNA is TGTGCCACGCAGACAGGGGCCATCTATAATTCACCCCTCCACTTT. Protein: CATQTGAIYNSPLHF.

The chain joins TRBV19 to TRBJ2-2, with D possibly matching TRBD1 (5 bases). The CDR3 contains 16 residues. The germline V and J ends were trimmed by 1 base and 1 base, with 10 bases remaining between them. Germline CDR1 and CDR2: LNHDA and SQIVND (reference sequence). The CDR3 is CASSIAITGNTGELFF. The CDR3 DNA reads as TGTGCCAGTAGTATAGCGATCACAGGGAACACCGGGGAGCTGTTTTTT.

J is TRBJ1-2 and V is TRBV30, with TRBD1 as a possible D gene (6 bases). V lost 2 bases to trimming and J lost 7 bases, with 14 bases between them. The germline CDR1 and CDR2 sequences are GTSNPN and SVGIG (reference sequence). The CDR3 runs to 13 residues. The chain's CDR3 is CAWSRGGRAGYTF. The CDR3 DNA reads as TGTGCCTGGAGTAGAGGGGGACGAGCTGGCTACACCTTC.

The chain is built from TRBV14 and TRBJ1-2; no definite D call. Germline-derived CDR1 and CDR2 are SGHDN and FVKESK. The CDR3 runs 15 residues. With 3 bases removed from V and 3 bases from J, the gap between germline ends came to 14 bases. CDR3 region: CASSQYNRGYYGYTF. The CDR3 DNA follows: TGTGCCAGCAGCCAGTACAATCGGGGATACTATGGCTACACCTTC.

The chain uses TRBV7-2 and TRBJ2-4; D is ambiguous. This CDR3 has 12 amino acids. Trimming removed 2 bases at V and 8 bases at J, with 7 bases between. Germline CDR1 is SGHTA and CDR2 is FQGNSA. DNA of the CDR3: TGTGCCAGCAGCTTAAATGGATACATTCAGTACTTC. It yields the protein CASSLNGYIQYF. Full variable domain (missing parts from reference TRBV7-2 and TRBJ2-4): GAGVSQSPSNKVTEKGKDVELRCDPISGHTALYWYRQSLGQGLEFLIYFQGNSAPDKSGLPSDRFSAERTGGSVSTLTIQRTQQEDSAVYLCASSLNGYIQYFGAGTRLSVL.

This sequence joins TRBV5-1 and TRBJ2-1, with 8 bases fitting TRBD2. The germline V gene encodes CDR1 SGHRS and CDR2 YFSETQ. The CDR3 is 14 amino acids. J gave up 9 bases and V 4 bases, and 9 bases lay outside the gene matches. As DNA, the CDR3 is TGCGCCAGCAGCCCGGGGACTAGTTGGGGTGAGCAGTTCTTC. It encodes CASSPGTSWGEQFF.

CDR3 loop: CASSLDGFNSPLHF. The CDR3, as DNA: TGTGCCAGCAGCCTGGACGGTTTTAATTCACCCCTCCACTTT. The chain recombines TRBV11-1 with TRBJ1-6; D is uncertain. This CDR3 is 14 amino acids long. Deletions cut 5 bases from V and 6 bases from J, with 11 bases between. From germline, CDR1 is SGHAT and CDR2 FQDESV (reference sequence). The variable domain in full, completed from reference TRBV11-1 and TRBJ1-6, reads EAEVAQSPRYKITEKSQAVAFWCDPISGHATLYWYRQILGQGPELLVQFQDESVVDDSQLPKDRFSAERLKGVDSTLKIQPAELGDSAMYLCASSLDGFNSPLHFGNGTRLTVT.

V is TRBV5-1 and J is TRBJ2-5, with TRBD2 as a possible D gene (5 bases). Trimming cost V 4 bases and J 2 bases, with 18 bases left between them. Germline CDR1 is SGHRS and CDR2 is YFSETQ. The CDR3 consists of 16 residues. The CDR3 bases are TGCGCCAGCAGCGCCTCCCCGGCGGGCCTTCAAGAGACCCAGTACTTC. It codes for CASSASPAGLQETQYF.

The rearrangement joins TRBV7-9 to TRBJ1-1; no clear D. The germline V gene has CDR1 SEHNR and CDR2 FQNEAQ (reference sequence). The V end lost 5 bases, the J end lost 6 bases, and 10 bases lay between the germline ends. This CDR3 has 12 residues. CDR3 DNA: TGTGCCAGCAGCCCAGGCAGGTCTGAAGCTTTCTTT. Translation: CASSPGRSEAFF.

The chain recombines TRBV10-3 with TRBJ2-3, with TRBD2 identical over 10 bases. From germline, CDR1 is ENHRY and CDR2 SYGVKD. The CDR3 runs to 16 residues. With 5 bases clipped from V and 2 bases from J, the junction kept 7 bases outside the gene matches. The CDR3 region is CAISTYTSGDTDTQYF. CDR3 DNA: TGTGCCATCAGTACGTATACTAGCGGGGACACAGATACGCAGTATTTT.

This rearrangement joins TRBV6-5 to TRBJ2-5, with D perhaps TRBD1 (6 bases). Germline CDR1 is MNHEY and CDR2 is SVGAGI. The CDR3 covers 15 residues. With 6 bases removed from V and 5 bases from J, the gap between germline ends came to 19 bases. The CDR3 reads CASSNRVRPRETQYF. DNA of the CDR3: TGTGCCAGCAGCAACAGGGTGCGGCCTCGGGAGACCCAGTACTTC.

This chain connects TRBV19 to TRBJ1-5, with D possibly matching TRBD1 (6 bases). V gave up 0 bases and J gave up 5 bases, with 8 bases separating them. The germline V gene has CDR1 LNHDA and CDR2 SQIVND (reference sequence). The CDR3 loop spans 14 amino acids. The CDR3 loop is CASSIEAGDQPQHF. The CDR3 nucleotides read TGTGCCAGTAGTATAGAGGCAGGGGATCAGCCCCAGCATTTT.

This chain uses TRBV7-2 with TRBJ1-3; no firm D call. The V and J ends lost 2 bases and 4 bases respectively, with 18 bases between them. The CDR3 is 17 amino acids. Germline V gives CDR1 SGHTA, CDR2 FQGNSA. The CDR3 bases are TGTGCCAGCAGCTTAAGATCGGTAGGGAAAGGCGGAAACACCATATATTTT. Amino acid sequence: CASSLRSVGKGGNTIYF.

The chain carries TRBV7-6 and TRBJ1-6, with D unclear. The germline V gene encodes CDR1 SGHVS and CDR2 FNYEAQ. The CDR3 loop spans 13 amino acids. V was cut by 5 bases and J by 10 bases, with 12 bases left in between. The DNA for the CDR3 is TGTGCCAGCAGCCTACAGTCCGAATCACCCCTCCACTTT. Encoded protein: CASSLQSESPLHF.

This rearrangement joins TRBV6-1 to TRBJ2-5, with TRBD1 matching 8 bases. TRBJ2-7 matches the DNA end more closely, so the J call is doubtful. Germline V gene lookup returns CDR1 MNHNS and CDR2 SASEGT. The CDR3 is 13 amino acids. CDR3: CASNGQGAREQYF. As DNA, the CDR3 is TGTGCCAGCAATGGGCAGGGGGCTCGCGAGCAGTACTTC.

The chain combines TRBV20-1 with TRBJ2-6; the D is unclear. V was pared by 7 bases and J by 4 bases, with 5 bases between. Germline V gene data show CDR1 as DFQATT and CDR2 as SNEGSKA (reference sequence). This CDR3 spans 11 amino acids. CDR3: CSVNGANVLTF. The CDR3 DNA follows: TGCAGTGTAAACGGGGCCAACGTCCTGACTTTC.

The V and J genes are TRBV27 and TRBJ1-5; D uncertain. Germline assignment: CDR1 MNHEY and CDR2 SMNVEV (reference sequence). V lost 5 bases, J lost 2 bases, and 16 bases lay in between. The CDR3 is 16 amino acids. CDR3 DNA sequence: TGTGCCAGCAGTCCTCGAAGACTGGGAGGCAATCAGCCCCAGCATTTT. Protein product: CASSPRRLGGNQPQHF.

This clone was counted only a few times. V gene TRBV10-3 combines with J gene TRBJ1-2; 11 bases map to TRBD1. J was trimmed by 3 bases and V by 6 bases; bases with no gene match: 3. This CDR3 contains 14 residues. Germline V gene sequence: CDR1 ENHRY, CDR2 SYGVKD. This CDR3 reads CAIRRTGGDYGYTF. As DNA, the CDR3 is TGTGCCATCAGAAGGACAGGGGGCGACTATGGCTACACCTTC.

CDR3 region: CASSLGTGGANYGYTF. The CDR3 coding sequence is TGTGCCAGCAGCCTCGGGACAGGGGGCGCAAACTATGGCTACACCTTC. The rearrangement links TRBV7-2 to TRBJ1-2; TRBD1 agrees at 12 bases. The CDR3 consists of 16 residues. V was pared by 5 bases and J by 2 bases, with 6 bases of the junction left unmatched. CDR1 SGHTA and CDR2 FQGNSA come from the germline V gene.

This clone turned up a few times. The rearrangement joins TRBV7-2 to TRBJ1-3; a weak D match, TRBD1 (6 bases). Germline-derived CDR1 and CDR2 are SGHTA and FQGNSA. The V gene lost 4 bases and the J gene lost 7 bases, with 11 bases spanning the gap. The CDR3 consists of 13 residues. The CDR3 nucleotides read TGTGCCAGCAGCTCCCAAACAGGGAACACCATATATTTT. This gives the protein CASSSQTGNTIYF.

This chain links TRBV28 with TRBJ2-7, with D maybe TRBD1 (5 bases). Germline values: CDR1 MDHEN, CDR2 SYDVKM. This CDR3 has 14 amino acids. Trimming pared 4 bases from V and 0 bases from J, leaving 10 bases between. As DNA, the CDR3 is TGTGCCAGCAGTTCGCAGGGTAGCTCCTACGAGCAGTACTTC. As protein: CASSSQGSSYEQYF. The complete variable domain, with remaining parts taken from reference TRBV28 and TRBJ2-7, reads DVKVTQSSRYLVKRTGEKVFLECVQDMDHENMFWYRQDPGLGLRLIYFSYDVKMKEKGDIPEGYSVSREKKERFSLILESASTNQTSMYLCASSSQGSSYEQYFGPGTRLTVT.

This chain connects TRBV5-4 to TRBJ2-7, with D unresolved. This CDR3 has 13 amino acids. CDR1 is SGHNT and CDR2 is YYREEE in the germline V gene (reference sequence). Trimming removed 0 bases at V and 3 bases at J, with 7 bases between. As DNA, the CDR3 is TGTGCCAGCAGCTTGGGACGGAGCTACGAGCAGTACTTC. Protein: CASSLGRSYEQYF.

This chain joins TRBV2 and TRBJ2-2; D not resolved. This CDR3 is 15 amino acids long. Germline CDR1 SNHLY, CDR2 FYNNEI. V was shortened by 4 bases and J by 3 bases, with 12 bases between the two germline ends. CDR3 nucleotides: TGTGCCAGCAGTGGAGTGCGGCCCGACACCGGGGAGCTGTTTTTT. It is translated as CASSGVRPDTGELFF.

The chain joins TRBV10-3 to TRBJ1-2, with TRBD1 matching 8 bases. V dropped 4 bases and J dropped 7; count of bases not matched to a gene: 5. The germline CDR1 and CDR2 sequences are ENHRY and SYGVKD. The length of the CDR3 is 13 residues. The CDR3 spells CAISVQGALGYTF. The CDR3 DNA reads TGTGCCATCAGTGTGCAGGGGGCACTTGGCTACACCTTC.